This TCR beta chain was documented in a study of T cell responses to AZD1222 COVID-19 vaccine. The germline V and J ends were trimmed by 6 bases and 7 bases, with 12 bases remaining between them. There are 13 residues in the CDR3. Produced via immunoSEQ multiplex PCR; TCRdb's table is partial and in-frame only. The table records around 140,000 clones, about 91% of them present only once. The receptor was derived from an adult in good health. Material: peripheral blood, obtained on day 0 of AZD1222 vaccination. The V and J genes are TRBV12-3 or TRBV12-4 and TRBJ1-4; D gene ambiguous. The CDR3 bases are TGTGCCAGCAGGTCCGGCGCCGTTGAAAAACTGTTTTTT. Translation: CASRSGAVEKLFF.